This TCR beta chain was identified during a study of regulatory T cells in long-lasting Graves disease. This sample's time point: persistent/refractory GD, antithyroid drugs over 5 years with positive TRAb. From RNA extracted from PBMCs, the TCR library was made. General study findings and limits: When disease was persistent, TRBV28, TRBJ1-2 and TRBJ2-5 were the favored segments.

The sample holds a few counts of this clonotype. Its antigen is as yet unknown. This CDR3 contains 16 residues. With 3 bases removed from V and 9 bases from J, the gap between germline ends came to 21 bases. The germline V gene has CDR1 SGHTA and CDR2 FQGNSA. Assembly of TCR beta libraries relied on iRepertoire HTBI primers together with Arm-PCR of CDR3 regions. The authors' processing: Across all samples, more than 60 TRBV segments and around 15 TRBJ segments were identified. MiXCR, run by TCRdb on the multiplex PCR reads, gives a single entry per CDR3 protein. It is TCRdb's table, rather than the study itself, that gives the V and J calls and clone size. Counted here are more than 300,000 distinct CDR3 sequences, around a fifth occurring once; the ten biggest clones make up 25% to 30%.

The gene calls are TRBV7-2 and TRBJ2-1; TRBD2 might be the D (7 bases). The clonotype was recovered from a female donor with Graves disease. The sequencing here drew on peripheral blood mononuclear cells (PBMCs), taken when the disease was refractory, from a patient treated with antithyroid drugs. As DNA, the CDR3 is TGTGCCAGCAGCTTTTCGGTAACGGGGGGCCCGGGTGAGCAGTTCTTC. Translation gives CASSFSVTGGPGEQFF.